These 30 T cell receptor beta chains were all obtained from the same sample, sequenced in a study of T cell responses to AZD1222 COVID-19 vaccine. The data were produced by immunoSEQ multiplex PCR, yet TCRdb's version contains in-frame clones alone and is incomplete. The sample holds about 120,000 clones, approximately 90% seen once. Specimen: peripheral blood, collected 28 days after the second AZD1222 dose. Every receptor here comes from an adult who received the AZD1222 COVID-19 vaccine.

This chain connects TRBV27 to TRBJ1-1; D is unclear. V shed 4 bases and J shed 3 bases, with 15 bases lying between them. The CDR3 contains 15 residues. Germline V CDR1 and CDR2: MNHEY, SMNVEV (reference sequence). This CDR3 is CASSSGVLRYTEAFF. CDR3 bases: TGTGCCAGCAGTTCCGGGGTCCTAAGGTACACTGAAGCTTTCTTT.

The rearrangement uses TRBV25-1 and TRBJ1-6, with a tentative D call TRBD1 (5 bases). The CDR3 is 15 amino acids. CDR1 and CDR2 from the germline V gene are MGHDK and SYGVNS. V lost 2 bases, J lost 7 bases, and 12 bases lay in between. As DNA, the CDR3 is TGTGCCAGCAGTGAAGGGACCGGACTCAATTCACCCCTCCACTTT. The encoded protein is CASSEGTGLNSPLHF.

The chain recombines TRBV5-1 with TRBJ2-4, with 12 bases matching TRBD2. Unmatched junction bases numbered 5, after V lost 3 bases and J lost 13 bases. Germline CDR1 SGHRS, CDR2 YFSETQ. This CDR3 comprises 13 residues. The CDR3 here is CASSSRLAGDQYF. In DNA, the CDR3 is TGCGCCAGCAGCTCCCGACTAGCGGGGGACCAGTACTTC.

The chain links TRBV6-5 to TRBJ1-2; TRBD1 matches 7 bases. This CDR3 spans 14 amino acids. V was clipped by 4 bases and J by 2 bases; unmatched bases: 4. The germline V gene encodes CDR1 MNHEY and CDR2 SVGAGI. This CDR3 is CASSSTTGNYGYTF. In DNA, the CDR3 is TGTGCCAGCAGTTCGACGACAGGGAACTATGGCTACACCTTC.

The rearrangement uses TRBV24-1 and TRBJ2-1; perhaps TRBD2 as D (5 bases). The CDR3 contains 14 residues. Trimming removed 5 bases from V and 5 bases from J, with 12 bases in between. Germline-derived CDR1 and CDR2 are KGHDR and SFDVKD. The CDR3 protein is CATSALGGHNEQFF. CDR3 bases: TGTGCCACCAGTGCTCTAGGCGGGCACAATGAGCAGTTCTTC.

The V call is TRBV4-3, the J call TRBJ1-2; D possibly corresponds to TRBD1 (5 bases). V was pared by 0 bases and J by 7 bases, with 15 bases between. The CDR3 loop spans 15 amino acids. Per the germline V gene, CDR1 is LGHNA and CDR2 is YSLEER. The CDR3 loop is CASSQDGGRKAGYTF. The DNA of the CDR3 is TGCGCCAGCAGCCAAGACGGGGGGAGAAAAGCTGGCTACACCTTC.

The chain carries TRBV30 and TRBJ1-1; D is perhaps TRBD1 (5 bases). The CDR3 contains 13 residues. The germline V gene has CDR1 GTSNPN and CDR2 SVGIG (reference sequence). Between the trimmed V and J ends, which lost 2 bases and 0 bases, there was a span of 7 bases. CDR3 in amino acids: CAWSRDVNTEAFF. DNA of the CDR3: TGTGCCTGGAGTAGGGACGTGAACACTGAAGCTTTCTTT.

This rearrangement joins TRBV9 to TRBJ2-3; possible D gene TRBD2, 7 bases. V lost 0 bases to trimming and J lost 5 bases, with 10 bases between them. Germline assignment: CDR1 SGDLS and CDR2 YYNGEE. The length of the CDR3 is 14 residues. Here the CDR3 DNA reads TGTGCCAGCAGCGTAGTCGGGGGGCAAGATACGCAGTATTTT. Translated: CASSVVGGQDTQYF.

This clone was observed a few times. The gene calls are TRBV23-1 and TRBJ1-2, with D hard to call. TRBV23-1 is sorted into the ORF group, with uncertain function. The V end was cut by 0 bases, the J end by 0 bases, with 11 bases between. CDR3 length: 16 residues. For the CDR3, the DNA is TGCGCCAGCAGTCAATCCAAGGGATCACCTAACTATGGCTACACCTTC. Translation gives CASSQSKGSPNYGYTF.

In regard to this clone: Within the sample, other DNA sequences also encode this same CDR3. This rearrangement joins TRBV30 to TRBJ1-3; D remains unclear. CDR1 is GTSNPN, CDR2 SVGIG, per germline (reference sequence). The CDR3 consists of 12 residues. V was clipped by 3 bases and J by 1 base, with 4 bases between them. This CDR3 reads CAWSLSGNTIYF. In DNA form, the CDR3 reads TGTGCCTGGAGCCTTTCTGGAAACACCATATATTTT. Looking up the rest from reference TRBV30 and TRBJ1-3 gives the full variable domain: SQTIHQWPATLVQPVGSPLSLECTVEGTSNPNLYWYRQAAGRGLQLLFYSVGIGQISSEVPQNLSASRPQDRQFILSSKKLLLSDSGFYLCAWSLSGNTIYFGEGSWLTVV.

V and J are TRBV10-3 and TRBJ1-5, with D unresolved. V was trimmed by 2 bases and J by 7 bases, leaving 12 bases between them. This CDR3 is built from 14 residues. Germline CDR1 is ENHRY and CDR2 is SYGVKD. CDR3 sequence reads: CAISEMAREQPQHF. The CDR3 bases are TGTGCCATCAGTGAGATGGCGAGGGAACAGCCCCAGCATTTT.

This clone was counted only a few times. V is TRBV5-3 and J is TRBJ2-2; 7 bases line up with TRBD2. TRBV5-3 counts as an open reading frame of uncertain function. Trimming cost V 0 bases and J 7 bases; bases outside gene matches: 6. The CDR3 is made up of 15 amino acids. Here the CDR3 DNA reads TGTGCCAGAAGCTTGGCCAGGGAGGGTGGCGGGGAGCTGTTTTTT. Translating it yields CARSLAREGGGELFF.

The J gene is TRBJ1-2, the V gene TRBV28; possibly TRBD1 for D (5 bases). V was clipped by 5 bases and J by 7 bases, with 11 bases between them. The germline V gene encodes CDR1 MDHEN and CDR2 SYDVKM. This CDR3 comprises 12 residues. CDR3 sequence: CASSAYQGGYTF. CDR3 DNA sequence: TGTGCCAGCAGTGCCTACCAGGGTGGCTACACCTTC.

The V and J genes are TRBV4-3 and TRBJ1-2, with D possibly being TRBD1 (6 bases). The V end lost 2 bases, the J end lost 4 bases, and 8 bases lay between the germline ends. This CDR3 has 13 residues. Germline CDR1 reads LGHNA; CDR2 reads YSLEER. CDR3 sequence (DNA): TGCGCCAGCAGCCAAAAAGGGGGCTATGGCTACACCTTC. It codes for CASSQKGGYGYTF.

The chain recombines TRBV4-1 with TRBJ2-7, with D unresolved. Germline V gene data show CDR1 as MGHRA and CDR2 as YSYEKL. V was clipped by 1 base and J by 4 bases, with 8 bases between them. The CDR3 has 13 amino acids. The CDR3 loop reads CASSQVSEYEQYF. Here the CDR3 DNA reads TGCGCCAGCAGCCAAGTATCAGAATACGAGCAGTACTTC.

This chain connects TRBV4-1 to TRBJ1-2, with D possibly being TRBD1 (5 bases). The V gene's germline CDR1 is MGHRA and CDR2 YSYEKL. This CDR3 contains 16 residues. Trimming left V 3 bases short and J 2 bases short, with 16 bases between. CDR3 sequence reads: CASSHTGTEKNYGYTF. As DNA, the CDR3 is TGCGCCAGCAGCCACACCGGGACCGAGAAGAACTATGGCTACACCTTC.

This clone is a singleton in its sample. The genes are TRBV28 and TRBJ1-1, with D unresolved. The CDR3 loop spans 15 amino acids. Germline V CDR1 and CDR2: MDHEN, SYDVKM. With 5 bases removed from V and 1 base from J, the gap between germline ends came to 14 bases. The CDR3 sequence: CASSPPGRTNTEAFF. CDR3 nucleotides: TGTGCCAGCAGTCCCCCCGGACGGACGAACACTGAAGCTTTCTTT.

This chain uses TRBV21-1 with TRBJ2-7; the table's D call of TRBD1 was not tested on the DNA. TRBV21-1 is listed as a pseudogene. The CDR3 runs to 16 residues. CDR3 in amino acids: CASSKTGDRGLSEQYF. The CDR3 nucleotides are TGTGCCAGCAGCAAAACCGGCGACAGGGGGCTGTCCGAGCAGTACTTC.

The CDR3, as DNA: TGTGCCAGCAGTGAATATACCCTCCTCTATGGCTACACCTTC. Protein sequence: CASSEYTLLYGYTF. The chain links TRBV25-1 to TRBJ1-2, with D hard to call. CDR1 and CDR2 (germline): MGHDK, SYGVNS. The ends were cut back, 0 bases at V and 4 bases at J, with 9 bases in the middle. This CDR3 has 14 amino acids.

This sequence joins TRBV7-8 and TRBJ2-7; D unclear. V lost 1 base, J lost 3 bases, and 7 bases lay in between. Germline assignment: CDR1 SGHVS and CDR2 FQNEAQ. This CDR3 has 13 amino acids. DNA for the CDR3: TGTGCCAGCAGCTTAGGGCGGAGCTACGAGCAGTACTTC. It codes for CASSLGRSYEQYF.

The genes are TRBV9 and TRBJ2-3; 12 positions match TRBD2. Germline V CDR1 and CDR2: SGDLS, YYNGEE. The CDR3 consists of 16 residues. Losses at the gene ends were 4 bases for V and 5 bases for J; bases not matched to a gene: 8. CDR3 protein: CASSTASGGAKDTQYF. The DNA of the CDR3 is TGTGCCAGCAGCACCGCTAGCGGGGGGGCAAAAGATACGCAGTATTTT.

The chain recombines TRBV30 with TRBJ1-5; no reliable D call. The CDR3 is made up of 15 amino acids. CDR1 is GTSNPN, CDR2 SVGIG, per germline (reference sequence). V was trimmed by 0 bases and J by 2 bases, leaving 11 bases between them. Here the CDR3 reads CAWSVVQVGNQPQHF. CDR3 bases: TGTGCCTGGAGTGTAGTCCAGGTGGGCAATCAGCCCCAGCATTTT.

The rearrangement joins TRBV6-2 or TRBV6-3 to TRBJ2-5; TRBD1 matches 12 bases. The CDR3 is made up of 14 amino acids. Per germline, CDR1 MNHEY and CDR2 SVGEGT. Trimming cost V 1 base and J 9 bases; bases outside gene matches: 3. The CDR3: CASSYWGTGGAQYF. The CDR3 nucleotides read TGTGCCAGCAGTTACTGGGGGACAGGGGGCGCCCAGTACTTC.

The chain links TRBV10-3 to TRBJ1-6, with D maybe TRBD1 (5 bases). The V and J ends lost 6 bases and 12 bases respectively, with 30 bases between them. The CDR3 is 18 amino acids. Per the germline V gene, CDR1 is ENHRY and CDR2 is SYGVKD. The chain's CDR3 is CAIRDDGRSRGFGGPLHF. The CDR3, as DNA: TGTGCCATCAGGGACGACGGAAGAAGCCGAGGTTTTGGGGGACCCCTCCACTTT.

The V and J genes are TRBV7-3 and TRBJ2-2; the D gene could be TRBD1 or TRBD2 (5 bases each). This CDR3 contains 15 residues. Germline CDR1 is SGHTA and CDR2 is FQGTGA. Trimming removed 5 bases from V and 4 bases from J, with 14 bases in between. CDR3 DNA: TGTGCCAGCAGCCCCGTTGGGGGTGGCACCGGGGAGCTGTTTTTT. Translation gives CASSPVGGGTGELFF.

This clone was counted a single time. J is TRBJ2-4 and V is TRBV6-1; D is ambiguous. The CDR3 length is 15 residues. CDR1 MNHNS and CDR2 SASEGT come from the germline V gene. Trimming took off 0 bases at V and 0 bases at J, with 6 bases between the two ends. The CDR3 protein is CASSEARLAKNIQYF. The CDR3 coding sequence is TGTGCCAGCAGTGAAGCGAGATTAGCCAAAAACATTCAGTACTTC.

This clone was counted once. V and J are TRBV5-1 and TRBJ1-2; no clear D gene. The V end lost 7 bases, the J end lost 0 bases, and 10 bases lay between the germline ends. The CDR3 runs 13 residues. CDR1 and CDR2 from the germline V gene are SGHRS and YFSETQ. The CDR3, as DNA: TGCGCCAGCCGGGATTCCTCTAACTATGGCTACACCTTC. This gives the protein CASRDSSNYGYTF.

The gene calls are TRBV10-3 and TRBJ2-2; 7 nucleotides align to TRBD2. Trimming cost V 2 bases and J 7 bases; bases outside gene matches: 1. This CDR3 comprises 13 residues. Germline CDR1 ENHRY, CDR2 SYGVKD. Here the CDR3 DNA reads TGTGCCATCAGTGAGACTAGCGTCGGGGAGCTGTTTTTT. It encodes CAISETSVGELFF.

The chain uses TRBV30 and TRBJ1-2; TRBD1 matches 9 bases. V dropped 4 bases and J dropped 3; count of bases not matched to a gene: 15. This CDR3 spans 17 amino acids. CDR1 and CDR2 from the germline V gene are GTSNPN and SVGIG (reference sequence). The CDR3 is CAWTRNRGRTRDYGYTF. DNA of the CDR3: TGTGCCTGGACCCGAAACAGGGGGCGGACTCGAGACTATGGCTACACCTTC.

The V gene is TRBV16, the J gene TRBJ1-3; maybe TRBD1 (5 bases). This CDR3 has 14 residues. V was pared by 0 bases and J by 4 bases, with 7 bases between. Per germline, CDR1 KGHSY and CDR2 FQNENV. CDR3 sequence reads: CASSQSAGGNTIYF. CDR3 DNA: TGTGCCAGCAGCCAATCGGCAGGGGGAAACACCATATATTTT.